This T cell receptor beta chain came from a study of blood T cell repertoires in COVID-19. Background on the study: COVID-19 samples from acute and convalescent phases originated in the United States, Italy and Spain.

Per germline, CDR1 SEHNR and CDR2 FQNEAQ (reference sequence). The ends were cut back, 4 bases at V and 10 bases at J, with 11 bases in the middle. There are 12 residues in the CDR3. The assay was immunoSEQ multiplex PCR, and TCRdb's table has in-frame clones only and misses some. The table records under 200,000 clones, just over 85% of them present only once. Specimen: peripheral blood. This chain joins TRBV7-9 and TRBJ2-1, with a tentative D call TRBD1 (5 bases). The TCR sequence derives from a man aged 55 to 70 with acute or convalescent COVID-19. CDR3 coding DNA: TGTGCCAGCAGCTCCCAGGGCCGAGAGCAGTTCTTC. It encodes CASSSQGREQFF.